Below are 31 T cell receptor beta chains sequenced from a single sample in a study of human T cells and chemical hapten exposure. Time point: patch test 1, 2 weeks after DPC sensitization. Specified treatment: therapeutic diphenylcyclopropenone sensitization with weekly scalp DPC. TCRdb reprocessed the RACE reads via MiXCR and lists one record per CDR3 protein. This sample has more than 100,000 distinct CDR3 sequences, with about 13% found just once. The source material was whole blood, sampled in connection with sensitization to the hapten diphenylcyclopropenone (DPC). The receptor source for this set is a man between 18 and 29 years old with alopecia areata. Some clones in this sample may be carry-over from other donors' samples.

This clonotype has a handful of counts. The chain combines TRBV12-5 with TRBJ1-1; 10 positions agree with TRBD1. The CDR3 contains 15 residues. The germline gives CDR1 LGHNT, CDR2 FRNRAP. J gave up 3 bases and V 7 bases, and 8 bases lay outside the gene matches. DNA of the CDR3: TGTGCTAGTGCTAGAGGGACAGGGGTTTACACTGAAGCTTTCTTT. Its translation is CASARGTGVYTEAFF.

The chain is built from TRBV10-3 and TRBJ1-4; a weak D match, TRBD1 (5 bases). The CDR3 consists of 14 residues. With 6 bases removed from V and 5 bases from J, the gap between germline ends came to 13 bases. Germline V lookup: CDR1 ENHRY, CDR2 SYGVKD. Written as DNA, the CDR3 is TGTGCCATCAGCGCCGGGACGGCGAATGAAAAACTGTTTTTT. This codes for CAISAGTANEKLFF.

The table lists this clonotype with a few counts. V usage is TRBV7-8 and J usage is TRBJ2-1, with D unclear. Germline V lookup: CDR1 SGHVS, CDR2 FQNEAQ. Deletions cut 3 bases from V and 7 bases from J, with 10 bases between. The CDR3 has 13 residues. CDR3 nucleotides: TGTGCCAGCAGCTTGGCCATACGGAATGAGCAGTTCTTC. Protein sequence: CASSLAIRNEQFF. Together with reference TRBV7-8 and TRBJ2-1, the CDR3 gives the full variable domain: GAGVSQSPRYKVAKRGQDVALRCDPISGHVSLFWYQQALGQGPEFLTYFQNEAQLDKSGLPSDRFFAERPEGSVSTLKIQRTQQEDSAVYLCASSLAIRNEQFFGPGTRLTVL.

This clonotype was recorded many times. The gene calls are TRBV20-1 and TRBJ1-1, with D possibly matching TRBD1 (5 bases). CDR3 length: 13 residues. Germline V lookup: CDR1 DFQATT, CDR2 SNEGSKA (reference sequence). V was cut by 6 bases and J by 4 bases, with 15 bases left in between. CDR3 amino acids: CSAGLDSPTEAFF. In nucleotides, the CDR3 is TGCAGTGCGGGACTCGACAGTCCCACTGAAGCTTTCTTT.

This clonotype appeared a few times. The chain is built from TRBV10-2 and TRBJ2-1; 12 bases align to TRBD2. V lost 6 bases to trimming and J lost 2 bases; unmatched junction nucleotides: 2. The V gene's germline CDR1 is WSHSY and CDR2 SAAADI. This CDR3 is built from 15 residues. CDR3 in amino acids: CASRPSGGAYNEQFF. In DNA form, the CDR3 reads TGCGCCAGCAGACCTAGCGGGGGGGCCTACAATGAGCAGTTCTTC.

At least ten counts were recorded for this clonotype. V is TRBV11-2 and J is TRBJ1-1; tentative D call: TRBD1 (5 bases). The CDR3 length is 16 residues. The germline gives CDR1 SGHAT, CDR2 FQNNGV. Deletions cut 0 bases from V and 5 bases from J, with 16 bases between. The CDR3 sequence: CASSLDARAGVTEAFF. CDR3 nucleotides: TGTGCCAGCAGCTTAGATGCCAGGGCTGGGGTGACTGAAGCTTTCTTT. The full variable domain, rest sourced from reference TRBV11-2 and TRBJ1-1, is EAGVAQSPRYKIIEKRQSVAFWCNPISGHATLYWYQQILGQGPKLLIQFQNNGVVDDSQLPKDRFSAERLKGVDSTLKIQPAKLEDSAVYLCASSLDARAGVTEAFFGQGTRLTVV.

V is TRBV5-1 and J is TRBJ2-5; 15 nucleotides align to TRBD2. In germline, CDR1 is SGHRS, CDR2 YFSETQ. J lost 0 bases, V lost 4 bases, and 4 bases had no gene match. The CDR3 runs 17 residues. CDR3 DNA sequence: TGCGCCAGCAGCCTAGGGACTAGCGGGGGGAACCAAGAGACCCAGTACTTC. It encodes CASSLGTSGGNQETQYF.

A few counts support this clonotype. V gene TRBV11-3 combines with J gene TRBJ2-2, with 7 bases fitting TRBD2. V gave up 3 bases and J gave up 4 bases; unmatched junction bases: 8. This CDR3 has 16 residues. Per the germline V gene, CDR1 is SGHNT and CDR2 is YENEEA. The CDR3 spells CASSFWSGVGTGELFF. CDR3 bases: TGTGCCAGCAGCTTTTGGAGCGGGGTGGGCACCGGGGAGCTGTTTTTT.

The V gene is TRBV27, the J gene TRBJ2-7, with D possibly called TRBD1 or TRBD2 (5 bases each). Deletions cut 4 bases from V and 2 bases from J, with 12 bases between. The germline gives CDR1 MNHEY, CDR2 SMNVEV (reference sequence). This CDR3 spans 14 amino acids. The CDR3 nucleotides are TGTGCCAGCAGTTCCTTCCGGGACGCCTACGAGCAGTACTTC. Its translation: CASSSFRDAYEQYF.

This sequence joins TRBV6-1 and TRBJ2-4, with D hard to call. The CDR3 covers 13 residues. V was cut by 6 bases and J by 0 bases, with 6 bases left in between. Germline assignment: CDR1 MNHNS and CDR2 SASEGT. DNA of the CDR3: TGTGCCAGCAGACCCTTAGCCAAAAACATTCAGTACTTC. Its translation is CASRPLAKNIQYF.

This clonotype showed up just a few times. The rearrangement links TRBV2 to TRBJ1-2, with a possible D match to TRBD1 (5 bases). This CDR3 is 15 amino acids long. CDR1 is SNHLY, CDR2 FYNNEI, per germline. The V end was cut by 2 bases, the J end by 4 bases, with 14 bases between. The CDR3 spells CASSESWGQSYGYTF. Here the CDR3 DNA reads TGTGCCAGCAGTGAATCTTGGGGCCAGTCCTATGGCTACACCTTC.

This clonotype was seen repeatedly, ten times or more. The chain couples TRBV6-4 to TRBJ2-3, with D possibly called TRBD1 or TRBD2 (6 bases each). Trimming took 3 bases from V and 4 from J, leaving 11 bases between them. Looked up from germline, CDR1 is MRHNA and CDR2 is SNTAGT. The CDR3 is 14 amino acids. Here the CDR3 reads CASSEWGAADTQYF. As DNA, the CDR3 is TGTGCCAGCAGTGAGTGGGGGGCCGCAGATACGCAGTATTTT.

The chain has TRBV5-6 and TRBJ2-1; 8 bases map to TRBD2. Per germline, CDR1 SGHDT and CDR2 YYEEEE. V lost 0 bases, J lost 4 bases, and 6 bases stayed unmatched. The CDR3 has 16 amino acids. The CDR3 is CASSLDAGGQYNEQFF. The CDR3 DNA reads as TGTGCCAGCAGCTTGGACGCGGGAGGTCAGTACAATGAGCAGTTCTTC.

The chain couples TRBV5-1 to TRBJ2-7; D tentatively reads TRBD1 or TRBD2 (6 bases each). In germline, CDR1 is SGHRS, CDR2 YFSETQ. V was trimmed by 0 bases and J by 4 bases, leaving 17 bases between them. The CDR3 covers 16 residues. DNA for the CDR3: TGCGCCAGCAGCTTGGCGGGGGAACAGGGAAGGTACGAGCAGTACGTC. Its translation is CASSLAGEQGRYEQYV.

The genes are TRBV7-9 and TRBJ1-1; D call uncertain. The CDR3 is 13 residues long. CDR1 is SEHNR, CDR2 FQNEAQ, per germline (reference sequence). V was clipped by 3 bases and J by 6 bases, with 11 bases between them. The CDR3 sequence is CASSLGMGPEAFF. CDR3 coding DNA: TGTGCCAGCAGCTTGGGTATGGGCCCTGAAGCTTTCTTT.

This clonotype was seen a few times. The chain uses TRBV6-2 or TRBV6-3 and TRBJ2-1; TRBD2 aligns across 11 bases. CDR1 and CDR2 (germline): MNHEY, SVGEGT. This CDR3 comprises 16 residues. Trimming took 6 bases from V and 4 from J; bases not matched to a gene: 8. The CDR3 loop is CASRFPLAGGYNEQFF. For the CDR3, the DNA is TGTGCCAGCAGATTCCCCCTAGCGGGGGGATACAATGAGCAGTTCTTC.

This clonotype appeared many times. The V call is TRBV7-6, the J call TRBJ2-5; 10 bases are a match to TRBD2. Germline CDR1 and CDR2: SGHVS and FNYEAQ. The CDR3 is 17 residues long. V gave up 2 bases and J gave up 0 bases; unmatched junction bases: 6. CDR3: CASSLLPSGGYQETQYF. The CDR3, as DNA: TGTGCCAGCAGCTTATTGCCTAGCGGGGGTTACCAAGAGACCCAGTACTTC.

This chain links TRBV19 with TRBJ1-5; the match to TRBD1 covers 7 bases. With 4 bases clipped from V and 3 bases from J, the junction kept 9 bases outside the gene matches. CDR1 and CDR2 from the germline V gene are LNHDA and SQIVND (reference sequence). There are 16 residues in the CDR3. The CDR3 reads CASSTRDSVYNQPQHF. The CDR3 DNA is TGTGCCAGTAGTACCCGGGACAGCGTATACAATCAGCCCCAGCATTTT.

The rearrangement links TRBV20-1 to TRBJ1-1; D gene uncertain. V was clipped by 4 bases and J by 1 base, with 13 bases between them. Germline V gene sequence: CDR1 DFQATT, CDR2 SNEGSKA (reference sequence). The CDR3 runs 14 residues. The CDR3 loop is CSATIPPTNTEAFF. In DNA, the CDR3 is TGCAGTGCTACCATACCCCCCACGAACACTGAAGCTTTCTTT.

This clonotype was seen a few times. The chain links TRBV11-2 to TRBJ1-3; D gene unclear. This CDR3 is 14 amino acids long. V was trimmed by 6 bases and J by 5 bases, leaving 14 bases between them. From germline, CDR1 is SGHAT and CDR2 FQNNGV. The CDR3 sequence is CASSPSRTRNTIYF. CDR3 coding DNA: TGTGCCAGCAGTCCAAGCAGGACCCGAAACACCATATATTTT.

This clonotype was counted between two and nine times. The chain couples TRBV20-1 to TRBJ1-1; 7 positions match TRBD1. V shed 1 base, J shed 5 bases, and the junction held 10 bases outside the gene matches. The CDR3 spans 15 residues. The germline V gene encodes CDR1 DFQATT and CDR2 SNEGSKA (reference sequence). The CDR3 here is CSARAVSGGLTEAFF. DNA of the CDR3: TGCAGTGCTAGAGCCGTTTCAGGGGGATTAACTGAAGCTTTCTTT.

This clonotype has just a few counts. V gene TRBV20-1 combines with J gene TRBJ1-6, with D tentatively TRBD1 (6 bases). The germline V gene encodes CDR1 DFQATT and CDR2 SNEGSKA (reference sequence). This CDR3 comprises 14 residues. V was trimmed by 3 bases and J by 11 bases, leaving 17 bases between them. DNA of the CDR3: TGCAGTGCTAGCGATTTGCGGCAGGGGACACCCCTCCACTTT. It translates to CSASDLRQGTPLHF.

There are many counts of this clonotype. The chain uses TRBV2 and TRBJ2-3, with 7 bases aligning to TRBD2. Germline CDR1 SNHLY, CDR2 FYNNEI. The CDR3 runs 15 residues. Trimming at V came to 6 bases and at J to 2 bases, leaving 8 bases not matched to a gene. CDR3 sequence (DNA): TGTGCCAGCAGAGCGGGACTCCGAGACACAGATACGCAGTATTTT. As protein: CASRAGLRDTDTQYF.

This clonotype showed up just a few times. This chain uses TRBV6-2 or TRBV6-3 with TRBJ2-7; possibly TRBD1 for D (6 bases). Germline V gives CDR1 MNHEY, CDR2 SVGEGT. The CDR3 loop spans 13 amino acids. The V end lost 6 bases, the J end lost 3 bases, and 12 bases lay between the germline ends. The CDR3 here is CASSLYRDYEQYV. CDR3 sequence (DNA): TGTGCCAGCAGCCTTTACAGGGACTACGAGCAGTACGTC.

The chain's CDR3 is CASGEAAYNQPQHF. For the CDR3, the DNA is TGTGCCAGCGGGGAAGCGGCCTACAATCAGCCCCAGCATTTT. This chain connects TRBV6-6 to TRBJ1-5, with D uncertain. The germline CDR1 and CDR2 sequences are MNHNY and SVGAGI (reference sequence). CDR3 length equals 14 residues. V was clipped by 8 bases and J by 3 bases, with 14 bases between them.

In its sample, this clonotype was seen a few times. This chain joins TRBV11-2 and TRBJ1-3, with TRBD1 matching over 9 bases. The V segment lost 5 bases and the J segment 2 bases; nucleotides outside the gene matches: 7. This CDR3 is built from 16 residues. Germline CDR1 is SGHAT and CDR2 is FQNNGV. The CDR3 DNA reads TGTGCCAGCAGCACCCTCCGGGACAGGGCTGGAAACACCATATATTTT. This translates into CASSTLRDRAGNTIYF.

DNA for the CDR3: TGTGCCAGCAGCTTAGTCACCGCAAATGAGCAGTTCTTC. Amino acid sequence: CASSLVTANEQFF. The chain couples TRBV11-2 to TRBJ2-1; no definite D call. This CDR3 has 13 residues. The V gene lost 1 base and the J gene lost 7 bases, with 8 bases spanning the gap. CDR1 and CDR2 from the germline V gene are SGHAT and FQNNGV.

Ten or more counts support this clonotype. The chain recombines TRBV10-3 with TRBJ2-7, with TRBD2 identical over 9 bases. This CDR3 contains 16 residues. Germline CDR1 ENHRY, CDR2 SYGVKD. Unmatched junction bases numbered 7, after V lost 4 bases and J lost 0 bases. The CDR3 loop is CAISGSGGFSSYEQYF. The CDR3 nucleotides read TGTGCCATCAGTGGCAGCGGGGGGTTCAGCTCCTACGAGCAGTACTTC.

This clonotype turned up a few times. The chain combines TRBV20-1 with TRBJ2-2, with TRBD2 as a possible D gene (5 bases). The V end was cut by 1 base, the J end by 5 bases, with 11 bases between. Per the germline V gene, CDR1 is DFQATT and CDR2 is SNEGSKA (reference sequence). The CDR3 has 14 residues. The CDR3 loop reads CSARAGLSTGELFF. DNA of the CDR3: TGCAGTGCTAGAGCGGGGTTGAGTACCGGGGAGCTGTTTTTT.

The chain carries TRBV6-5 and TRBJ1-2, with D unresolved. V was clipped by 4 bases and J by 3 bases, with 18 bases between them. The germline V gene encodes CDR1 MNHEY and CDR2 SVGAGI. The CDR3 is 16 amino acids. This CDR3 is CASSSTPGRRDYGYTF. CDR3 nucleotides: TGTGCCAGCAGTTCCACTCCCGGACGGCGCGACTATGGCTACACCTTC.

Concerning this clonotype itself: A much larger clone differs by one base, so this may be a read error. This chain joins TRBV18 and TRBJ2-3; a weak D match, TRBD1 (6 bases). The CDR3 sequence is 17 residues long. The germline gives CDR1 KGHSH, CDR2 LQKENI. The CDR3 DNA sequence: TGTGCCAACTCACTCGGGGCAGGGGCGACCGGCACAGATACGCAGTATTTT. Residues: CANSLGAGATGTDTQYF.